This TCR beta chain derives from a study of blood T cells in healthy people across ages. CDR3 length: 17 residues. Trimming shortened V by 0 bases and J by 2 bases, and 13 bases separated the two germline ends. CDR1 is LGHNA, CDR2 YNFKEQ, per germline. Alongside a J-beta primer mix, a sample-barcoded 5' primer served in a second PCR lasting roughly 6 to 11 cycles. The template-switch adaptor, which had 12 random nucleotides, put a tag on each cDNA molecule. One entry per CDR3 protein results from TCRdb running MiXCR on the 5' RACE reads. Altogether about 1.6 million distinct CDR3 sequences are present, almost 35% being singletons, with the ten largest covering roughly 10%. This clonotype was seen a few times. Its cognate antigen is unknown. Healthy Caucasian individuals from Russia aged about 6 to 100 were enrolled as donors. Total RNA was extracted at no less than 5.5 micrograms per sample. Findings and limits, study-wide: Nothing was known about donor CMV status, and this possibly confounded expanded clonotype changes.

The V and J genes are TRBV4-2 and TRBJ2-2; D not certain. This TCR came from a woman in her twenties or thirties in good health. The sequenced sample consisted of blood. The CDR3 coding sequence is TGTGCCAGCAGCCAAGATTTAGGGCTAGGTAACACCGGGGAGCTGTTTTTT. This translates into CASSQDLGLGNTGELFF.